This T cell receptor (beta chain) was identified in a study of blood T cell repertoires in COVID-19. Trimming shortened V by 2 bases and J by 5 bases, and 9 bases separated the two germline ends. This CDR3 is 13 amino acids long. Everyone who took part was roughly 18 to 89 years old, and they came from about 23 US areas. All recovered Cohort 3 donors got two negative PCRs, got clearance, or saw symptom resolution. Assay: immunoSEQ multiplex PCR; the TCRdb copy retains only in-frame clones and omits some. The sample lists about 300,000 clones; 80% to 90% were seen once. The V and J genes are TRBV12-3 or TRBV12-4 and TRBJ2-5; D possibly corresponds to TRBD1 (5 bases). This sequence originates from a woman between 18 and 29 years old who had recovered from COVID-19. The sequencing input was PBMCs or T cells enriched from blood (not recorded which). CDR3 in amino acids: CASSLRGWETQYF. CDR3 DNA: TGTGCCAGCAGTTTAAGGGGCTGGGAGACCCAGTACTTC.